These 31 T cell receptor beta chains were sequenced from one sample in a study of blood T cell repertoires in COVID-19. TCRdb keeps only in-frame clones here, not all; method: immunoSEQ multiplex PCR. The sample carries fewer than 250,000 clones, 92% recorded once. The specimen was peripheral blood. The receptor source for this set is a man in his 60s with COVID-19, enrolled during active disease.

V gene TRBV7-2 combines with J gene TRBJ2-1; 15 bases match TRBD2. This CDR3 region has 19 residues. The germline gives CDR1 SGHTA, CDR2 FQGNSA. The trim removed 4 bases at V and 0 bases at J, leaving 7 bases unmatched. This CDR3 reads CASSSSGLAGGSSYNEQFF. Here the CDR3 DNA reads TGTGCCAGCAGCTCGTCGGGACTAGCGGGGGGAAGCTCCTACAATGAGCAGTTCTTC.

The rearrangement uses TRBV6-2 or TRBV6-3 and TRBJ1-1; D uncertain. CDR1 and CDR2 from the germline V gene are MNHEY and SVGEGT. The CDR3 is made up of 16 amino acids. Trimming cost V 6 bases and J 2 bases, with 19 bases left between them. The CDR3 sequence: CASSWPDAGLNTEAFF. DNA for the CDR3: TGTGCCAGCAGCTGGCCTGATGCGGGCTTAAACACTGAAGCTTTCTTT.

This clone is a singleton in its sample. The chain is built from TRBV30 and TRBJ1-6; D is ambiguous. The CDR3 has 14 amino acids. CDR1 is GTSNPN, CDR2 SVGIG, per germline (reference sequence). Trimming cost V 4 bases and J 6 bases, with 13 bases left between them. The CDR3 DNA sequence: TGTGCCTGGATCCCCTCCGGTCGTAATTCACCCCTCCACTTT. It is translated as CAWIPSGRNSPLHF.

The chain recombines TRBV14 with TRBJ2-2, with TRBD2 identical over 8 bases. The CDR3 consists of 16 residues. Germline-derived CDR1 and CDR2 are SGHDN and FVKESK. The J segment lost 2 bases and the V segment lost 3 bases, leaving 5 bases of the junction unmatched. CDR3 region: CASSHRTSSNTGELFF. CDR3 sequence (DNA): TGTGCCAGCAGCCACCGGACTAGCAGCAACACCGGGGAGCTGTTTTTT.

This chain links TRBV7-8 with TRBJ1-3; 7 bases fit TRBD1. Unmatched junction bases numbered 8, after V lost 6 bases and J lost 0 bases. CDR3 length: 16 amino acids. CDR1 is SGHVS and CDR2 is FQNEAQ in the germline V gene. The CDR3 is CASSRDRSSSGNTIYF. The CDR3, as DNA: TGTGCCAGCAGTAGGGACAGATCGAGCTCTGGAAACACCATATATTTT.

The genes are TRBV19 and TRBJ1-2; 7 bases are a match to TRBD1. The V gene's germline CDR1 is LNHDA and CDR2 SQIVND (reference sequence). With 7 bases clipped from V and 1 base from J, the junction kept 9 bases outside the gene matches. The CDR3 consists of 15 residues. The CDR3 is CASTIRDRRNYGYTF. CDR3 DNA sequence: TGTGCCAGTACCATCAGGGACAGACGTAACTATGGCTACACCTTC.

The rearrangement links TRBV5-6 to TRBJ1-2; D is undetermined. V was clipped by 2 bases and J by 6 bases, with 14 bases between them. This CDR3 has 14 residues. Germline V CDR1 and CDR2: SGHDT, YYEEEE. This chain's CDR3 is CASSFGRFEHGYTF. DNA for the CDR3: TGTGCCAGCAGCTTTGGCAGGTTCGAGCATGGCTACACCTTC. Variable domain in full (rest from reference TRBV5-6 and TRBJ1-2): DAGVTQSPTHLIKTRGQQVTLRCSPKSGHDTVSWYQQALGQGPQFIFQYYEEEERQRGNFPDRFSGHQFPNYSSELNVNALLLGDSALYLCASSFGRFEHGYTFGSGTRLTVV.

This chain uses TRBV14 with TRBJ2-5; a possible D gene is TRBD2 (5 bases). The CDR3 spans 14 residues. The ends were cut back, 4 bases at V and 6 bases at J, with 15 bases in the middle. Germline CDR1 SGHDN, CDR2 FVKESK. The CDR3 nucleotides are TGTGCCAGCAGCCTTCTAGCAGCGGCAAAGACCCAGTACTTC. This gives the protein CASSLLAAAKTQYF.

This CDR3 reads CASSPDRRVVAFF. The CDR3 DNA reads as TGTGCCAGCAGTCCCGACAGGCGGGTCGTAGCTTTCTTT. This chain links TRBV6-5 with TRBJ1-1; perhaps TRBD1 as D (6 bases). Germline V CDR1 and CDR2: MNHEY, SVGAGI. CDR3 length equals 13 residues. Trimming shortened V by 5 bases and J by 10 bases, and 17 bases separated the two germline ends.

The chain links TRBV6-5 to TRBJ2-6, with D unclear. Germline CDR1 and CDR2: MNHEY and SVGAGI. The CDR3 sequence is 15 residues long. The V and J ends lost 8 bases and 0 bases respectively, with 11 bases between them. The CDR3 DNA follows: TGTGCCAGCTGTAGACTGATCTCTGGGGCCAACGTCCTGACTTTC. As protein: CASCRLISGANVLTF.

This chain uses TRBV15 with TRBJ2-6, with TRBD2 as a possible D gene (6 bases). This CDR3 has 16 amino acids. Germline lookup yields CDR1 LNHNV and CDR2 YYDKDF (reference sequence). V lost 4 bases, J lost 1 base, and 11 bases lay in between. In DNA form, the CDR3 reads TGTGCCACCAGCACTGGAGGGGTGTCTGGGGCCAACGTCCTGACTTTC. It translates to CATSTGGVSGANVLTF. The full variable domain, in which reference TRBV15 and TRBJ2-6 provide the parts outside the CDR3, is DAMVIQNPRYQVTQFGKPVTLSCSQTLNHNVMYWYQQKSSQAPKLLFHYYDKDFNNEADTPDNFQSRRPNTSFCFLDIRSPGLGDTAMYLCATSTGGVSGANVLTFGAGSRLTVL.

The chain links TRBV19 to TRBJ1-3, with D maybe TRBD1 (6 bases). The germline gives CDR1 LNHDA, CDR2 SQIVND (reference sequence). This CDR3 region has 14 residues. Trimming stripped 5 bases from V and 2 bases from J, with 10 bases between. CDR3 residues: CASSPQGTGNTIYF. CDR3 nucleotides: TGTGCCAGTAGTCCCCAGGGGACTGGAAACACCATATATTTT.

V gene TRBV7-9 combines with J gene TRBJ2-3, with 10 bases lining up with TRBD2. CDR1 is SEHNR, CDR2 FQNEAQ, per germline (reference sequence). Germline trimming cut 5 bases from V and 1 base from J; bases unmatched to any gene: 3. The CDR3 is made up of 15 amino acids. The CDR3 DNA sequence: TGTGCCAGCAGCGCTGGGACTAGCGGCACAGATACGCAGTATTTT. Translated, it gives CASSAGTSGTDTQYF.

This clone has just one count. Germline and junction disagree at one end, which may indicate a read error. The CDR3 here is CASSYSTGPNTIYF. The CDR3 DNA is TGTGCCAGCAGCTACTCGACAGGCCCAAACACCATATATTTT. The rearrangement joins TRBV6-6 to TRBJ1-3; possible D gene TRBD1, 6 bases. CDR3 length equals 14 residues. The V gene's germline CDR1 is MNHNY and CDR2 SVGAGI (reference sequence).

V and J are TRBV9 and TRBJ1-2, with TRBD1 matching over 11 bases. CDR3 length: 14 residues. V lost 7 bases, J lost 5 bases, and 7 bases stayed unmatched. Germline V gene lookup returns CDR1 SGDLS and CDR2 YYNGEE. The CDR3 region has the DNA TGTGCCAGCTCCCAGGACAGGGGGCTTTATGGCTACACCTTC. It codes for CASSQDRGLYGYTF.

This chain joins TRBV6-5 and TRBJ1-1, with D possibly TRBD1 on 5 matching bases. The CDR3 consists of 14 residues. V was pared by 6 bases and J by 1 base, with 12 bases between. CDR1 and CDR2 from the germline V gene are MNHEY and SVGAGI. As DNA, the CDR3 is TGTGCCAGCAGACCGGACATTAGGAACACTGAAGCTTTCTTT. It codes for CASRPDIRNTEAFF.

The V gene is TRBV5-1, the J gene TRBJ2-1; D possibly corresponds to TRBD1 (7 bases). Trimming took 0 bases from V and 7 from J, leaving 20 bases between them. The CDR3 contains 17 residues. CDR1 and CDR2 from the germline V gene are SGHRS and YFSETQ. The CDR3 coding sequence is TGCGCCAGCAGCTTGGCCGGTCAAGGCAGGGGGGCAAATGAGCAGTTCTTC. Translation: CASSLAGQGRGANEQFF.

This rearrangement joins TRBV27 to TRBJ2-1, with 10 bases lining up with TRBD2. Trimming at V came to 4 bases and at J to 5 bases, leaving 8 bases not matched to a gene. The CDR3 is made up of 16 amino acids. Per the germline V gene, CDR1 is MNHEY and CDR2 is SMNVEV (reference sequence). CDR3 coding DNA: TGTGCCAGCAGTTGGGCTAGCGGGAGAAATAACAATGAGCAGTTCTTC. The encoded protein is CASSWASGRNNNEQFF.

The chain has TRBV18 and TRBJ2-5, with 8 bases aligning to TRBD2. The CDR3 sequence is 15 residues long. The ends lost 6 bases at V and 1 base at J; junction bases unmatched: 7. Germline V gene data show CDR1 as KGHSH and CDR2 as LQKENI. CDR3 region: CASSTTGTSQETQYF. CDR3 sequence (DNA): TGTGCCAGCTCGACGACCGGGACTAGCCAAGAGACCCAGTACTTC.

As concerns this clone: In the same sample, other DNA sequences code for this CDR3. The chain couples TRBV18 to TRBJ2-2; TRBD2 agrees at 8 bases. The germline gives CDR1 KGHSH, CDR2 LQKENI. This CDR3 contains 15 residues. V lost 1 base and J lost 4; bases outside the gene matches: 2. The CDR3, as DNA: TGTGCCAGCTCACCACGTGCGGGAGGCACCGGGGAGCTGTTTTTT. Encoded protein: CASSPRAGGTGELFF. Full variable domain (remainder filled in from reference TRBV18 and TRBJ2-2): NAGVMQNPRHLVRRRGQEARLRCSPMKGHSHVYWYRQLPEEGLKFMVYLQKENIIDESGMPKERFSAEFPKEGPSILRIQQVVRGDSAAYFCASSPRAGGTGELFFGEGSRLTVL.

The J gene is TRBJ1-6, the V gene TRBV10-1; D not certain. The CDR3 has 14 amino acids. From germline, CDR1 is WNHNN and CDR2 SYGVQD (reference sequence). The ends were cut back, 4 bases at V and 7 bases at J, with 11 bases in the middle. CDR3: CASSVARENSPLHF. DNA for the CDR3: TGCGCCAGCAGTGTGGCGCGGGAAAATTCACCCCTCCACTTT.

The V and J genes are TRBV6-6 and TRBJ2-7, with TRBD1 matching over 7 bases. Germline CDR1 reads MNHNY; CDR2 reads SVGAGI (reference sequence). The CDR3 is 13 amino acids. The junction had 3 bases not matched to a gene; V was cut back by 6 bases and J by 1 base. This chain's CDR3 is CASRETGSYEQYF. In DNA form, the CDR3 reads TGTGCCAGCAGAGAGACAGGGTCCTACGAGCAGTACTTC.

The chain links TRBV29-1 to TRBJ2-3, with D maybe TRBD2 (6 bases). The CDR3 extends over 14 amino acids. The germline V and J ends were trimmed by 4 bases and 4 bases, with 15 bases remaining between them. The germline CDR1 and CDR2 sequences are SQVTM and ANQGSEA. CDR3 protein: CSVVLATGADTQYF. Here the CDR3 DNA reads TGCAGCGTTGTTCTAGCGACCGGCGCAGATACGCAGTATTTT.

On this clone itself: This sample includes further DNA sequences coding for the same CDR3. The rearrangement uses TRBV6-5 and TRBJ1-2; TRBD1 matches 8 bases. In germline, CDR1 is MNHEY, CDR2 SVGAGI. The CDR3 totals 14 residues. V trimming: 2 bases; J trimming: 8 bases; junction bases outside the gene matches: 7. The CDR3 reads CASSYTGQGAGYTF. CDR3 nucleotide sequence: TGTGCCAGCAGTTACACCGGACAGGGCGCGGGCTACACCTTC.

The chain joins TRBV19 to TRBJ2-3; TRBD2 matches at 10 bases. Unmatched junction bases numbered 10, after V lost 6 bases and J lost 4 bases. The germline CDR1 and CDR2 sequences are LNHDA and SQIVND (reference sequence). The CDR3 is 16 amino acids. CDR3 DNA sequence: TGTGCCAGTAGGGACCCCACACTAGCGGGGCCAGATACGCAGTATTTT. Translated: CASRDPTLAGPDTQYF.

V gene TRBV4-1 combines with J gene TRBJ1-4, with TRBD1 matching over 8 bases. The CDR3 totals 15 residues. Germline CDR1 reads MGHRA; CDR2 reads YSYEKL. V was pared by 3 bases and J by 8 bases, with 8 bases of the junction left unmatched. The CDR3 DNA reads as TGCGCCAGCAGCCACCCCGACAGGGGAGGCGAAAAACTGTTTTTT. It is translated as CASSHPDRGGEKLFF.

The rearrangement joins TRBV19 to TRBJ2-1; no firm D call. The ends were cut back, 8 bases at V and 7 bases at J, with 15 bases in the middle. Germline lookup yields CDR1 LNHDA and CDR2 SQIVND (reference sequence). The CDR3 contains 13 residues. DNA for the CDR3: TGTGCCAGTTCCGGGTCTGTCGGGAATGAGCAGTTCTTC. The encoded protein is CASSGSVGNEQFF.

The chain carries TRBV3-1 (or the pseudogene TRBV3-2) and TRBJ1-2; D ambiguous. Germline values: CDR1 LGHDT, CDR2 YNNKEL (reference sequence). There are 19 residues in the CDR3. V was clipped by 1 base and J by 3 bases, with 24 bases between them. DNA for the CDR3: TGTGCCAGCAGCCAAGTTTTCCGCACATCCCCCTCCTCTCACTATGGCTACACCTTC. Residues: CASSQVFRTSPSSHYGYTF.

The count of this clone is one. V and J are TRBV3-1 (or the pseudogene TRBV3-2) and TRBJ1-1; maybe TRBD1 (5 bases). This CDR3 contains 14 residues. Per germline, CDR1 LGHDT and CDR2 YNNKEL (reference sequence). Deletions cut 4 bases from V and 6 bases from J, with 15 bases between. The CDR3 bases are TGTGCCAGCAGCCCAGGGAAAATAGTCGCTGAAGCTTTCTTT. Translation gives CASSPGKIVAEAFF.

The chain has TRBV18 and TRBJ1-1; weak D call: TRBD1 (5 bases). The V gene lost 2 bases and the J gene lost 5 bases, with 9 bases spanning the gap. The CDR3 contains 13 residues. Germline CDR1 reads KGHSH; CDR2 reads LQKENI. CDR3 coding DNA: TGTGCCAGCTCACCAGAGACAGTAACTGAAGCTTTCTTT. Translation: CASSPETVTEAFF.

The chain carries TRBV14 and TRBJ2-1, with 10 bases aligning to TRBD2. Germline CDR1 is SGHDN and CDR2 is FVKESK. The CDR3 runs to 16 residues. With 4 bases clipped from V and 5 bases from J, the junction kept 8 bases outside the gene matches. In DNA, the CDR3 is TGTGCCAGCAGCCCATTAAGCGGGAGGGCTAACAATGAGCAGTTCTTC. This translates into CASSPLSGRANNEQFF.